This T cell receptor (beta chain) was captured by sequencing in a study of cytomegalovirus exposure and HLA in healthy donors. Study-wide context: When fewer than 400 donors were genotyped, more than 70% of them were found to fall in the Caucasian-associated ancestry cluster. Study-wide findings and caveats: Later genetic work tied a missense DCLRE1C variant to beta-chain V and J trimming. Diagnosis of cytomegalovirus status made by the classifier reportedly showed high specificity and sensitivity.

Concerning this clone: Its antigen is currently unknown.

The primer mix had 60 Vbeta and 13 Jbeta primers. Produced via immunoSEQ multiplex PCR; TCRdb's table is partial and in-frame only. The sample includes more than 95,000 clones, around 70% of them seen just once. Unmatched junction bases numbered 2, after V lost 3 bases and J lost 6 bases. The CDR3 is made up of 14 amino acids. Germline CDR1 and CDR2: KGHSH and LQKENI. The receptor was derived from a man aged 40-49 years in good health and CMV-seronegative. The chain joins TRBV18 to TRBJ1-6; 7 positions agree with TRBD1. The sequencing sample was made of PBMCs. The CDR3 nucleotides are TGTGCCAGCTCACCGGGGGACAGTAATTCACCCCTCCACTTT. Translation: CASSPGDSNSPLHF.